The 32 T cell receptor beta chains in this list originate from one sample, sequenced in a study of T cell responses to AZD1222 COVID-19 vaccine. Some clones are missing from TCRdb's copy, which holds only in-frame ones; the method was immunoSEQ multiplex PCR. The sample holds about 94,000 clones, 85% seen once. The specimen was peripheral blood, collected 28 days after the second AZD1222 dose. The receptors come from an adult who received the AZD1222 COVID-19 vaccine.

The chain links TRBV6-5 to TRBJ2-3; no clear D. CDR1 is MNHEY, CDR2 SVGAGI, per germline. CDR3 length equals 15 residues. V was clipped by 2 bases and J by 2 bases, with 11 bases between them. The chain's CDR3 is CASSYQPTITDTQYF. The CDR3 DNA reads as TGTGCCAGCAGTTACCAGCCTACAATCACAGATACGCAGTATTTT.

The rearrangement joins TRBV5-1 to TRBJ2-2, with TRBD2 matching over 12 bases. The trim removed 6 bases at V and 6 bases at J, leaving 6 bases unmatched. The CDR3 is 15 residues long. Germline V gives CDR1 SGHRS, CDR2 YFSETQ. CDR3 region: CASTRLAGAPGELFF. The DNA for the CDR3 is TGCGCCAGCACCCGACTAGCGGGGGCCCCCGGGGAGCTGTTTTTT.

The chain combines TRBV7-3 with TRBJ2-3; D unclear. V lost 3 bases to trimming and J lost 6 bases, with 7 bases between them. This CDR3 has 12 residues. The germline V gene encodes CDR1 SGHTA and CDR2 FQGTGA. The CDR3 reads CASSLSGDTQYF. CDR3 bases: TGTGCCAGCAGCTTGTCCGGGGATACGCAGTATTTT.

This clone has a single count. V is TRBV4-1 and J is TRBJ2-7; the match to TRBD1 covers 8 bases. The V and J ends lost 0 bases and 2 bases, in that order; junction bases with no gene match: 3. The CDR3 is made up of 15 amino acids. Germline CDR1 reads MGHRA; CDR2 reads YSYEKL. The CDR3 sequence: CASSQERTGPYEQYF. The CDR3 nucleotides are TGCGCCAGCAGCCAAGAAAGGACAGGGCCCTACGAGCAGTACTTC.

The chain is built from TRBV5-1 and TRBJ2-3; 10 bases are shared with TRBD2. The V gene's germline CDR1 is SGHRS and CDR2 YFSETQ. Trimming at V came to 5 bases and at J to 1 base, leaving 4 bases not matched to a gene. The CDR3 loop spans 15 amino acids. The CDR3 here is CASSLAGVGTDTQYF. DNA for the CDR3: TGCGCCAGCAGTCTAGCGGGAGTCGGCACAGATACGCAGTATTTT.

The rearrangement joins TRBV19 to TRBJ2-1; 15 bases line up with TRBD2. With 5 bases clipped from V and 7 bases from J, the junction kept 6 bases outside the gene matches. Per the germline V gene, CDR1 is LNHDA and CDR2 is SQIVND (reference sequence). The CDR3 has 16 amino acids. CDR3 in DNA: TGTGCCAGTAGTCTCCGGACTAGCGGGAGGGGGAATGAGCAGTTCTTC. Protein: CASSLRTSGRGNEQFF.

The genes are TRBV21-1 and TRBJ1-6. TRBV21-1 is a recognized pseudogene. The CDR3 extends over 18 amino acids. CDR3 sequence: CASSKRAGGNTYNSPLHF. The CDR3 nucleotides read TGTGCCAGCAGCAAAAGGGCCGGCGGGAACACCTATAATTCACCCCTCCACTTT.

This clone has only a few counts. The V gene is TRBV27, the J gene TRBJ1-1; D is perhaps TRBD1 (5 bases). Germline values: CDR1 MNHEY, CDR2 SMNVEV (reference sequence). The length of the CDR3 is 17 residues. V was trimmed by 3 bases and J by 4 bases, leaving 21 bases between them. The CDR3 DNA is TGTGCCAGCAGTTTGGTGGGCCAGGGAGGTGCGGGCACTGAAGCTTTCTTT. Translation gives CASSLVGQGGAGTEAFF.

The chain carries TRBV19 and TRBJ2-6, with 8 bases fitting TRBD1. The ends lost 5 bases at V and 0 bases at J; junction bases unmatched: 9. Germline loops: CDR1 LNHDA, CDR2 SQIVND (reference sequence). The CDR3 sequence is 18 residues long. In DNA, the CDR3 is TGTGCCAGTAGTCGATGGACAGGGAGCCCCTCTGGGGCCAACGTCCTGACTTTC. Protein sequence: CASSRWTGSPSGANVLTF.

The rearrangement joins TRBV5-4 to TRBJ2-5, with TRBD2 matching 9 bases. With V trimmed by 2 bases and J by 2 bases, 4 bases remained unmatched. This CDR3 spans 15 amino acids. Germline loops: CDR1 SGHNT, CDR2 YYREEE (reference sequence). Here the CDR3 DNA reads TGTGCCAGCAGCTTAGGGCTAGCGGGGCAAGAGACCCAGTACTTC. This sequence encodes CASSLGLAGQETQYF. The whole variable domain, filled in from reference TRBV5-4 and TRBJ2-5, reads ETGVTQSPTHLIKTRGQQVTLRCSSQSGHNTVSWYQQALGQGPQFIFQYYREEENGRGNFPPRFSGLQFPNYSSELNVNALELDDSALYLCASSLGLAGQETQYFGPGTRLLVL.

This chain links TRBV7-2 with TRBJ1-5; possible D gene TRBD1, 5 bases. The V gene's germline CDR1 is SGHTA and CDR2 FQGNSA. This CDR3 spans 14 amino acids. The ends were cut back, 3 bases at V and 9 bases at J, with 15 bases in the middle. The CDR3 DNA sequence: TGTGCCAGCAGCTTGGCGGGGCCCGAAACGCCCCAGCATTTT. Protein: CASSLAGPETPQHF.

The chain combines TRBV2 with TRBJ1-4; D is unresolved. Looked up from germline, CDR1 is SNHLY and CDR2 is FYNNEI. The CDR3 totals 14 residues. Trimming removed 9 bases from V and 0 bases from J, with 11 bases in between. The CDR3 is CASGPASTNEKLFF. CDR3 in DNA: TGTGCCAGTGGGCCTGCGTCAACTAATGAAAAACTGTTTTTT.

The gene calls are TRBV19 and TRBJ2-7; TRBD1 agrees at 7 bases. This CDR3 contains 14 residues. The ends lost 3 bases at V and 0 bases at J; junction bases unmatched: 2. From germline, CDR1 is LNHDA and CDR2 SQIVND (reference sequence). The CDR3 DNA sequence: TGTGCCAGTAGTATCCGGGACAGCTCCTACGAGCAGTACTTC. Translation gives CASSIRDSSYEQYF.

The chain uses TRBV10-3 and TRBJ1-2; possibly TRBD1 for D (6 bases). Germline-derived CDR1 and CDR2 are ENHRY and SYGVKD. The CDR3 length is 16 residues. Trimming left V 4 bases short and J 5 bases short, with 20 bases between. The DNA for the CDR3 is TGTGCCATCAGTGGGCCGAAGGAGGGGGTGTGGTATGGCTACACCTTC. Its translation: CAISGPKEGVWYGYTF.

This chain connects TRBV24-1 to TRBJ1-2; no clear D gene. V dropped 2 bases and J dropped 6 bases, with 9 bases sitting between them. Germline CDR1 is KGHDR and CDR2 is SFDVKD. The CDR3 covers 13 residues. In DNA form, the CDR3 reads TGTGCCACCAGTGATTCTGGACGGGATGGCTACACCTTC. Its protein product is CATSDSGRDGYTF.

The V call is TRBV12-3 or TRBV12-4, the J call TRBJ1-2; D unclear. V lost 8 bases and J lost 8, with 18 bases in between. The CDR3 extends over 13 amino acids. The CDR3 nucleotides are TGTGCCAGCCGATCCCAAGGGCCCAACGGCTACACCTTC. It yields the protein CASRSQGPNGYTF.

The chain is built from TRBV28 and TRBJ1-5; the D is unclear. This CDR3 spans 13 amino acids. The V and J ends lost 5 bases and 7 bases respectively, with 12 bases between them. Germline CDR1 and CDR2: MDHEN and SYDVKM. CDR3 DNA: TGTGCCAGCAGTGAGGCCGGGAGACAGCCCCAGCATTTT. Amino acid sequence: CASSEAGRQPQHF.

Only a few counts were recorded for this clone. This chain joins TRBV2 and TRBJ1-6, with D hard to call. Germline CDR1 SNHLY, CDR2 FYNNEI. Trimming cost V 7 bases and J 7 bases, with 2 bases left between them. This CDR3 is 10 amino acids long. CDR3 loop: CASNNSPLHF. The DNA for the CDR3 is TGTGCCAGCAACAATTCACCCCTCCACTTT.

This clone was found once. CDR3 protein: CASSLNRGEQFF. As DNA, the CDR3 is TGTGCCAGCAGCTTAAACCGTGGTGAGCAGTTCTTC. This rearrangement joins TRBV7-3 to TRBJ2-1; the D is unclear. The V end lost 1 base, the J end lost 9 bases, and 7 bases lay between the germline ends. There are 12 residues in the CDR3. Germline V gene lookup returns CDR1 SGHTA and CDR2 FQGTGA.

The rearrangement links TRBV7-9 to TRBJ2-7; D possibly corresponds to TRBD2 (5 bases). From germline, CDR1 is SEHNR and CDR2 FQNEAQ (reference sequence). The CDR3 totals 13 residues. V lost 5 bases and J lost 3, with 11 bases in between. DNA for the CDR3: TGTGCCAGCAGCCCCTCACGGGACTACGAGCAGTACTTC. It is translated as CASSPSRDYEQYF.

The chain combines TRBV11-3 with TRBJ2-1; TRBD2 matches at 7 bases. The germline V gene encodes CDR1 SGHNT and CDR2 YENEEA. V lost 5 bases, J lost 0 bases, and 4 bases stayed unmatched. The CDR3 length is 15 residues. The CDR3 is CASSLGGSSYNEQFF. CDR3 bases: TGTGCCAGCAGCCTCGGGGGGAGCTCCTACAATGAGCAGTTCTTC. The whole variable domain, filled in from reference TRBV11-3 and TRBJ2-1, reads EAGVVQSPRYKIIEKKQPVAFWCNPISGHNTLYWYLQNLGQGPELLIRYENEEAVDDSQLPKDRFSAERLKGVDSTLKIQPAELGDSAVYLCASSLGGSSYNEQFFGPGTRLTVL.

V is TRBV18 and J is TRBJ2-7; 8 bases fit TRBD1. Per the germline V gene, CDR1 is KGHSH and CDR2 is LQKENI. V lost 8 bases to trimming and J lost 0 bases; unmatched junction nucleotides: 3. The CDR3 extends over 13 amino acids. CDR3 sequence: CASRQGSSYEQYF. The CDR3 DNA is TGTGCCAGCCGACAGGGGTCCTCCTACGAGCAGTACTTC.

The V call is TRBV15, the J call TRBJ2-4; D unresolved. Germline CDR1 reads LNHNV; CDR2 reads YYDKDF (reference sequence). This CDR3 is built from 17 residues. V was cut by 0 bases and J by 0 bases, with 12 bases left in between. DNA for the CDR3: TGTGCCACCAGCAGAGATCCCCCGAGACTAGCCAAAAACATTCAGTACTTC. It translates to CATSRDPPRLAKNIQYF.

The chain links TRBV2 to TRBJ2-1; either TRBD1 or TRBD2 may supply D (5 bases each). The germline gives CDR1 SNHLY, CDR2 FYNNEI. This CDR3 has 15 residues. Trimming removed 7 bases from V and 0 bases from J, with 13 bases in between. The CDR3 reads CASTVGESSYNEQFF. In DNA form, the CDR3 reads TGTGCCAGCACGGTAGGGGAGAGCTCCTACAATGAGCAGTTCTTC.

The chain couples TRBV5-1 to TRBJ1-3; TRBD1 matches 12 bases. Germline values: CDR1 SGHRS, CDR2 YFSETQ. This CDR3 comprises 18 residues. V lost 0 bases to trimming and J lost 5 bases; unmatched junction nucleotides: 9. CDR3 sequence: CASSLAEGGQGARNTIYF. CDR3 in DNA: TGCGCCAGCAGCTTGGCCGAAGGGGGACAGGGGGCAAGAAACACCATATATTTT.

CDR3 amino acids: CAIREGTGELFF. The CDR3 bases are TGTGCCATTCGGGAGGGAACCGGGGAGCTGTTTTTT. This rearrangement joins TRBV10-3 to TRBJ2-2; TRBD2 matches at 8 bases. The CDR3 spans 12 residues. Losses at the gene ends were 9 bases for V and 5 bases for J; bases not matched to a gene: 2. Germline-derived CDR1 and CDR2 are ENHRY and SYGVKD.

This chain links TRBV28 with TRBJ1-6; 9 bases map to TRBD1. The CDR3 sequence is 14 residues long. The germline gives CDR1 MDHEN, CDR2 SYDVKM. V lost 2 bases to trimming and J lost 7 bases; unmatched junction nucleotides: 0. This CDR3 is CASSLGTGNSPLHF. The CDR3 bases are TGTGCCAGCAGTTTAGGGACAGGGAATTCACCCCTCCACTTT.

This chain uses TRBV27 with TRBJ1-5; D unresolved. There are 14 residues in the CDR3. Germline CDR1 and CDR2: MNHEY and SMNVEV (reference sequence). Between the trimmed V and J ends, which lost 2 bases and 3 bases, there was a span of 8 bases. The CDR3 nucleotides read TGTGCCAGCAGTTTAGGACGGATCAATCAGCCCCAGCATTTT. Protein sequence: CASSLGRINQPQHF.

This sequence joins TRBV6-5 and TRBJ2-7, with D unclear. The CDR3 loop spans 12 amino acids. Trimming removed 5 bases from V and 5 bases from J, with 10 bases in between. The germline CDR1 and CDR2 sequences are MNHEY and SVGAGI. Here the CDR3 reads CASSPGYDEQYF. The CDR3 DNA reads TGTGCCAGCAGTCCCGGCTACGACGAGCAGTACTTC.

Turning to this clone: Other DNA sequences from this sample encode an identical CDR3 as well. This chain uses TRBV12-3 or TRBV12-4 with TRBJ1-1, with no clear D. The V end lost 2 bases, the J end lost 0 bases, and 4 bases lay between the germline ends. There are 13 residues in the CDR3. In DNA form, the CDR3 reads TGTGCCAGCAGTTTACACCTGAACACTGAAGCTTTCTTT. The encoded protein is CASSLHLNTEAFF.

The V gene is TRBV9, the J gene TRBJ1-6; D uncertain. Trimming removed 4 bases at V and 0 bases at J, with 14 bases between. CDR1 is SGDLS, CDR2 YYNGEE, per germline. This CDR3 contains 17 residues. DNA for the CDR3: TGTGCCAGCAGCTCCAGACACTCGAGCTCCTATAATTCACCCCTCCACTTT. Amino acids: CASSSRHSSSYNSPLHF.

This chain connects TRBV12-3 or TRBV12-4 to TRBJ2-5; D is unresolved. The CDR3 sequence is 13 residues long. Trimming removed 1 base at V and 4 bases at J, with 7 bases between. CDR3 nucleotide sequence: TGTGCCAGCAGTTTAGGAAGGAGAGAGACCCAGTACTTC. Amino acids: CASSLGRRETQYF.